This T cell receptor (beta chain) was sequenced for a study of T cells in tuberculosis. Study information: The T cells targeted glucose monomycolate, a mycobacterial lipid, via CD1B. Within 7 days of starting treatment, or before, PBMC were stored.

Study observations and caveats: Smaller alpha distances in active tuberculosis partly reflected shorter CDR3-alpha lengths. Active tuberculosis alpha repertoires lay closer to GMM-specific TCRs than controls'.

The repertoire was sequenced with immunoSEQ multiplex PCR; TCRdb's copy has only in-frame clones and lacks some. The sample carries more than 20,000 clones, about 85% recorded once. Indicated time point: new active TB diagnosis, blood taken before or within 7 days of starting treatment. The ends lost 6 bases at V and 8 bases at J; junction bases unmatched: 7. Per the germline V gene, CDR1 is SNHLY and CDR2 is FYNNEI. This CDR3 has 15 amino acids. A note on this clone: The antigen is unknown.

The sequenced sample was PBMCs, obtained at tuberculosis diagnosis. V and J are TRBV2 and TRBJ1-4; the match to TRBD1 covers 12 bases. The sequence was collected from an adult with tuberculosis. The CDR3 here is CASSIPGTGGEKLFF. The CDR3 DNA sequence: TGTGCCAGCAGCATACCCGGGACAGGGGGCGAAAAACTGTTTTTT.